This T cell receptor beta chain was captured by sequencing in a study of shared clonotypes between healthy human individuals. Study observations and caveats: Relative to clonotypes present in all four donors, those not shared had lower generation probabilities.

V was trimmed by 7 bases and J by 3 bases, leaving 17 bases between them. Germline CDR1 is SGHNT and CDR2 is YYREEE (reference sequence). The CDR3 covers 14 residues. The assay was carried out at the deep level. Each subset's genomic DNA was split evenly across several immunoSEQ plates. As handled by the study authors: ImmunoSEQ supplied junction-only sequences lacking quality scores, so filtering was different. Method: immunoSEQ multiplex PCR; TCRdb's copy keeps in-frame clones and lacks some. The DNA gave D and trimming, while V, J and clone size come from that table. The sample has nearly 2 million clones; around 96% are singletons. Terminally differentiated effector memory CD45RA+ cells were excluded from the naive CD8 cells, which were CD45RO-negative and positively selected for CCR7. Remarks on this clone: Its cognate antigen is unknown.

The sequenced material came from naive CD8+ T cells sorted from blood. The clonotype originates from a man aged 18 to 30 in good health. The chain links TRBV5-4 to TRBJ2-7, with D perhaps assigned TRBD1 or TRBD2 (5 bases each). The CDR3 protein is CASGSGTSDYEQYF. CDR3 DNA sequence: TGTGCCAGCGGATCTGGGACGAGCGACTACGAGCAGTACTTC.